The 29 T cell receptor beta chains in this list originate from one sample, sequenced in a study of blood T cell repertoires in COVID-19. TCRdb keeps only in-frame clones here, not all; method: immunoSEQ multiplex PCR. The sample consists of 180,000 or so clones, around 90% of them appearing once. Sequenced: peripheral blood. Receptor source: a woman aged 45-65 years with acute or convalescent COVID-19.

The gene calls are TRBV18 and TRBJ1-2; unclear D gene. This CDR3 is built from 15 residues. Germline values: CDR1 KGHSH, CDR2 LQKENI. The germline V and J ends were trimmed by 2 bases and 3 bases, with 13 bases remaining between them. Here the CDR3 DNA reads TGTGCCAGCTCACCAGAGGTCAGTCCGTACTATGGCTACACCTTC. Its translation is CASSPEVSPYYGYTF.

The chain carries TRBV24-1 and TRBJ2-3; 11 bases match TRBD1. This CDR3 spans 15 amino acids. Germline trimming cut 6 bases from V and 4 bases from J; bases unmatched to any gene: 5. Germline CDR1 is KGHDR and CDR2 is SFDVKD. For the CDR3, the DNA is TGTGCCACCAGTTCCGCGGGACAGGGGGCAGATACGCAGTATTTT. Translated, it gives CATSSAGQGADTQYF.

The chain's CDR3 is CASSLSGTGGGLFF. The CDR3 bases are TGTGCCAGCAGCTTATCGGGGACGGGGGGCGGACTGTTTTTT. The V and J genes are TRBV7-2 and TRBJ1-4, with D possibly matching TRBD1 (6 bases). This CDR3 is built from 14 residues. V was clipped by 2 bases and J by 13 bases, with 17 bases between them. Per germline, CDR1 SGHTA and CDR2 FQGNSA.

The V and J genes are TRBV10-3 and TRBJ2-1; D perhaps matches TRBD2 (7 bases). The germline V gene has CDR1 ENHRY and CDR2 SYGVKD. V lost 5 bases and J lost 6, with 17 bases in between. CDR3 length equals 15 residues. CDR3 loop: CAISTGGGLSNEQFF. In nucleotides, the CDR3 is TGTGCCATCAGTACTGGCGGGGGCCTTTCCAATGAGCAGTTCTTC.

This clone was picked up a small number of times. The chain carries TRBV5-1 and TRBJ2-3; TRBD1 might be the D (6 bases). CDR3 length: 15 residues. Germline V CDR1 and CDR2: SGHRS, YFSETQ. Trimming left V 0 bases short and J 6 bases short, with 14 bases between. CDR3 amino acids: CASSLVGQRLDTQYF. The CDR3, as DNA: TGCGCCAGCAGCTTGGTCGGACAGCGTCTGGATACGCAGTATTTT. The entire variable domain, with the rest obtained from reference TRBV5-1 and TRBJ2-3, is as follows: KAGVTQTPRYLIKTRGQQVTLSCSPISGHRSVSWYQQTPGQGLQFLFEYFSETQRNKGNFPGRFSGRQFSNSRSEMNVSTLELGDSALYLCASSLVGQRLDTQYFGPGTRLTVL.

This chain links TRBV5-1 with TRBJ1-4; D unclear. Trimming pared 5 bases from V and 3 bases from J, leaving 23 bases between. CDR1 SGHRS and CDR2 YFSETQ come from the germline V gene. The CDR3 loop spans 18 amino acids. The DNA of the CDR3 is TGCGCCAGCAGGGATTCTTTTGGGCACGAGCCTTCTAATGAAAAACTGTTTTTT. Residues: CASRDSFGHEPSNEKLFF.

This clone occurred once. CDR3 protein: CASSLGGTAFTDTQYF. DNA for the CDR3: TGTGCCAGCAGCTTGGGGGGGACAGCTTTCACAGATACGCAGTATTTT. This chain connects TRBV5-4 to TRBJ2-3; 7 bases fit TRBD1. There are 16 residues in the CDR3. The V gene end was trimmed by 0 bases and the J gene end by 2 bases; junction bases not matched to a gene: 6. Germline CDR1 reads SGHNT; CDR2 reads YYREEE (reference sequence).

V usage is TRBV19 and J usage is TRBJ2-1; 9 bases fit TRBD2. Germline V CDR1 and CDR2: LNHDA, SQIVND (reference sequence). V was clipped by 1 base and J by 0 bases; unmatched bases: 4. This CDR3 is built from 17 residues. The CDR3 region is CASSIGLADSSYNEQFF. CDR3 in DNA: TGTGCCAGTAGTATAGGACTAGCGGATAGCTCCTACAATGAGCAGTTCTTC.

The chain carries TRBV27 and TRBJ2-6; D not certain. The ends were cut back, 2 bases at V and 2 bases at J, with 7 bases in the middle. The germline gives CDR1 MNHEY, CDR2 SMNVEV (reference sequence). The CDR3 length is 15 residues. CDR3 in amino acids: CASSLTRTGANVLTF. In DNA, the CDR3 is TGTGCCAGCAGTTTAACGCGCACTGGGGCCAACGTCCTGACTTTC.

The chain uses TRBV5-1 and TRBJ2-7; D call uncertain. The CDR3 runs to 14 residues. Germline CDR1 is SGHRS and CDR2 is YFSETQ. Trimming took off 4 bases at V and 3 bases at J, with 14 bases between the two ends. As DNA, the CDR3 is TGCGCCAGCAGCAAACCCCGACGACTCTACGAGCAGTACTTC. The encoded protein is CASSKPRRLYEQYF. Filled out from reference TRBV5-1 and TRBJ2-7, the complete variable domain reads KAGVTQTPRYLIKTRGQQVTLSCSPISGHRSVSWYQQTPGQGLQFLFEYFSETQRNKGNFPGRFSGRQFSNSRSEMNVSTLELGDSALYLCASSKPRRLYEQYFGPGTRLTVT.

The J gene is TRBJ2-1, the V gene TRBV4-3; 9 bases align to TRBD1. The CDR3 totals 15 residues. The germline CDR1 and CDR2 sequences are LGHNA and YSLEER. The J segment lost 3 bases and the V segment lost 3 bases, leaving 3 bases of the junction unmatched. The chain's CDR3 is CASSQDRGLYNEQFF. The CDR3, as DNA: TGCGCCAGCAGCCAGGACAGGGGCCTCTACAATGAGCAGTTCTTC.

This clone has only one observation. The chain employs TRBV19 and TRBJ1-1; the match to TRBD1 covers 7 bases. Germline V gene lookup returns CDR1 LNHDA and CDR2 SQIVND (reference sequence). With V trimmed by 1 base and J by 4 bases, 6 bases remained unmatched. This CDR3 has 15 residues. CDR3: CASSIAGGFSTEAFF. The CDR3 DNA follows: TGTGCCAGTAGTATAGCAGGGGGGTTTAGCACTGAAGCTTTCTTT.

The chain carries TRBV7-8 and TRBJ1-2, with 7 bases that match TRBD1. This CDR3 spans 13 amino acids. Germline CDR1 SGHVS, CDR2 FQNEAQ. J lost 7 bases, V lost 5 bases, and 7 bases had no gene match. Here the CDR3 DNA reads TGTGCCAGCAGCCCGACAGGGCAAGCTGGCTACACCTTC. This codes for CASSPTGQAGYTF.

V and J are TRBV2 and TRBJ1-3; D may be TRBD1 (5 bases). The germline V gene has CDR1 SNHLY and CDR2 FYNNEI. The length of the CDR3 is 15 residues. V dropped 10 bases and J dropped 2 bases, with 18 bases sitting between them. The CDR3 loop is CATRRAGGAGNTIYF. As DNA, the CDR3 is TGTGCCACCCGTCGTGCCGGGGGGGCTGGAAACACCATATATTTT. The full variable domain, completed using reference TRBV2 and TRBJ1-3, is EPEVTQTPSHQVTQMGQEVILRCVPISNHLYFYWYRQILGQKVEFLVSFYNNEISEKSEIFDDQFSVERPDGSNFTLKIRSTKLEDSAMYFCATRRAGGAGNTIYFGEGSWLTVV.

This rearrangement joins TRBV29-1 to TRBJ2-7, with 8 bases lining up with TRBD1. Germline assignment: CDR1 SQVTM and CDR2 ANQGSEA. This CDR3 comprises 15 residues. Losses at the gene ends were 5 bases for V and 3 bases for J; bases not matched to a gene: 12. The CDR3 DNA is TGCAGCGTTAAACCCCCCGGGACAGGCCACTACGAGCAGTACTTC. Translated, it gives CSVKPPGTGHYEQYF.

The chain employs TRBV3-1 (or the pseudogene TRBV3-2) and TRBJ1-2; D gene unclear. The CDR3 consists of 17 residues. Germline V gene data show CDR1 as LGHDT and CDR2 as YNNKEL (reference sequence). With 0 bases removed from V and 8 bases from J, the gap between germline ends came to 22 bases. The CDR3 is CASSQEWYRPREGGYTF. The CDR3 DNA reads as TGTGCCAGCAGCCAAGAGTGGTACAGACCACGCGAGGGCGGCTACACCTTC.

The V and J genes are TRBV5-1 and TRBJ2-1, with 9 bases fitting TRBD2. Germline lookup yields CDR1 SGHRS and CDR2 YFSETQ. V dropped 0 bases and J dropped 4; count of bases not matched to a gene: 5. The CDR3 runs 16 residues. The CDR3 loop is CASSLGLAVSYNEQFF. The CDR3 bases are TGCGCCAGCAGCTTGGGACTAGCGGTCAGTTACAATGAGCAGTTCTTC.

CDR3 loop: CASSSRIGGVEKLFF. The DNA for the CDR3 is TGTGCCAGCAGTAGTCGAATAGGGGGCGTTGAAAAACTGTTTTTT. The rearrangement joins TRBV6-5 to TRBJ1-4; the match to TRBD1 covers 7 bases. Germline loops: CDR1 MNHEY, CDR2 SVGAGI. The CDR3 consists of 15 residues. V lost 5 bases, J lost 7 bases, and 10 bases stayed unmatched.

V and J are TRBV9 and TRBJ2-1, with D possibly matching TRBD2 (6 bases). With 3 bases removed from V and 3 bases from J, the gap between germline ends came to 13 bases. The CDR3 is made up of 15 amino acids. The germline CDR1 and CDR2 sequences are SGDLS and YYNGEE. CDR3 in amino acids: CASSARGGDYNEQFF. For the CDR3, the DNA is TGTGCCAGCAGCGCGAGGGGCGGGGACTACAATGAGCAGTTCTTC.

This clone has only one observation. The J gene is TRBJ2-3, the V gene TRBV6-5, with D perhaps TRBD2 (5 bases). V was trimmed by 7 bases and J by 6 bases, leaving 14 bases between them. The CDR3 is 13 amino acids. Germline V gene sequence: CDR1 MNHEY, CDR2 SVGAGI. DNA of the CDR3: TGTGCCAGCATCCGGGATACGTTGGATACGCAGTATTTT. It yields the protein CASIRDTLDTQYF.

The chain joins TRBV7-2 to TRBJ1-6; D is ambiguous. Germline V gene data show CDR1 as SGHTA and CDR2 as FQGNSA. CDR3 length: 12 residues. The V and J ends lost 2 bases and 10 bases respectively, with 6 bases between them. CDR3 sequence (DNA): TGTGCCAGCAGCTTAAGGGAGTCACCCCTCCACTTT. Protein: CASSLRESPLHF.

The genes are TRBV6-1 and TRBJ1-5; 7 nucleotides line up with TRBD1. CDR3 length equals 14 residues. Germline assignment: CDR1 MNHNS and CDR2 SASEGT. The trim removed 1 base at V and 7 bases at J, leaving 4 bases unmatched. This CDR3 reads CASSEVTGEQPQHF. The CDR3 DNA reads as TGTGCCAGCAGTGAAGTTACAGGGGAACAGCCCCAGCATTTT.

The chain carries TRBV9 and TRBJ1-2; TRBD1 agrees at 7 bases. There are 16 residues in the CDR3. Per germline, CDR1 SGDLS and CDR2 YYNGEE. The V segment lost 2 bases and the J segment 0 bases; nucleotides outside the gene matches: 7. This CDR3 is CASSVAGQSANYGYTF. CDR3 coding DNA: TGTGCCAGCAGCGTCGCGGGACAGTCCGCTAACTATGGCTACACCTTC. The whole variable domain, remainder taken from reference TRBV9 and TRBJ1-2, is DSGVTQTPKHLITATGQRVTLRCSPRSGDLSVYWYQQSLDQGLQFLIQYYNGEERAKGNILERFSAQQFPDLHSELNLSSLELGDSALYFCASSVAGQSANYGYTFGSGTRLTVV.

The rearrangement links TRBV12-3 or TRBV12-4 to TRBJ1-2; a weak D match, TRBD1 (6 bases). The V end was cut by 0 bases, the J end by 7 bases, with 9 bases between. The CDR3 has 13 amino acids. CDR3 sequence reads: CASSLAGGSGYTF. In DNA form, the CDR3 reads TGTGCCAGCAGTTTAGCAGGGGGAAGTGGCTACACCTTC.

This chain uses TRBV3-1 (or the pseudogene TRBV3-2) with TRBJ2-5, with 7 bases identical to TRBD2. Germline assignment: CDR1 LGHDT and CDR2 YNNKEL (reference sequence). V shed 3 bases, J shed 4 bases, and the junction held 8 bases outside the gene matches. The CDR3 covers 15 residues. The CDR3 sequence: CASSHLLGGGETQYF. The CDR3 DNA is TGTGCCAGCAGCCACCTATTGGGGGGGGGAGAGACCCAGTACTTC.

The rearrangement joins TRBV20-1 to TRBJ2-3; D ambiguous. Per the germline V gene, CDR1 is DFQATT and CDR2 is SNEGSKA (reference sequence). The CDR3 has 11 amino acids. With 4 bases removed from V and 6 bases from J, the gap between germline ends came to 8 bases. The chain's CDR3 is CSANQIDTQYF. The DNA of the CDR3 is TGCAGTGCTAATCAAATCGATACGCAGTATTTT.

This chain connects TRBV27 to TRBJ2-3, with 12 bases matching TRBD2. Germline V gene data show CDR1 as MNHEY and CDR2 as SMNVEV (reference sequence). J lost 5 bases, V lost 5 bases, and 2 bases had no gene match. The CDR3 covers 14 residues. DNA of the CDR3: TGTGCCAGCAGTACTAGCGGGGGGCGAGATACGCAGTATTTT. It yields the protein CASSTSGGRDTQYF.

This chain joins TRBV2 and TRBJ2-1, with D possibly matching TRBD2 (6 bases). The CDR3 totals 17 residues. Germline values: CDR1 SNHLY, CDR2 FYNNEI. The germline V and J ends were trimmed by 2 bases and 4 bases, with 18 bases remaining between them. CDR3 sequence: CASSENPRLALYNEQFF. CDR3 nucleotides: TGTGCCAGCAGTGAAAACCCTAGGCTAGCGCTATACAATGAGCAGTTCTTC.

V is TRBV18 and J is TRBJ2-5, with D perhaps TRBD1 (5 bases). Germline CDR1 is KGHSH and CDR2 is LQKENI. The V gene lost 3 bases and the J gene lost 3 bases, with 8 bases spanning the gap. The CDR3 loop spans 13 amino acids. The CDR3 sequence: CASSPFREETQYF. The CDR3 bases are TGTGCCAGCTCACCTTTCAGGGAAGAGACCCAGTACTTC.